The 7 T cell receptor beta chains below all came from one sample that was sequenced in a study of blood T cell repertoires in COVID-19. The assay was immunoSEQ multiplex PCR, and TCRdb's table has in-frame clones only and misses some. This sample has 250,000 to 300,000 clones, with around four fifths found just once. The source material was PBMCs or T cells enriched from blood (not recorded which). The receptor source for this set is a man aged 25-45 years with acute COVID-19.

The genes are TRBV7-2 and TRBJ1-5; D call uncertain. Germline V lookup: CDR1 SGHTA, CDR2 FQGNSA. The V gene lost 5 bases and the J gene lost 2 bases, with 7 bases spanning the gap. The CDR3 has 13 residues. CDR3 sequence: CASSAQGNQPQHF. CDR3 sequence (DNA): TGTGCCAGCAGCGCCCAGGGCAATCAGCCCCAGCATTTT.

This clone was seen only once. The J gene is TRBJ2-7, the V gene TRBV24-1; tentative D call: TRBD1 (5 bases). CDR1 and CDR2 from the germline V gene are KGHDR and SFDVKD. Trimming cost V 4 bases and J 5 bases, with 5 bases left between them. This CDR3 has 11 amino acids. The CDR3 coding sequence is TGTGCCACCAGTGACAGGGACGAGCAGTACGTC. Amino acids: CATSDRDEQYV.

The chain is built from TRBV19 and TRBJ1-5; D unclear. CDR3 length: 13 residues. V lost 5 bases, J lost 7 bases, and 12 bases lay in between. Germline loops: CDR1 LNHDA, CDR2 SQIVND (reference sequence). DNA for the CDR3: TGTGCCAGTAGTTTCGGGGTAGGACAGCCCCAGCATTTT. Protein product: CASSFGVGQPQHF. The full variable domain, completed using reference TRBV19 and TRBJ1-5, is DGGITQSPKYLFRKEGQNVTLSCEQNLNHDAMYWYRQDPGQGLRLIYYSQIVNDFQKGDIAEGYSVSREKKESFPLTVTSAQKNPTAFYLCASSFGVGQPQHFGDGTRLSIL.

As to this clone: At one end the junction does not follow the germline gene, possibly because of a read error. The chain is built from TRBV5-1 and TRBJ2-3; D is possibly TRBD2 (6 bases). This CDR3 spans 16 amino acids. Germline V gene data show CDR1 as SGHRS and CDR2 as YFSETQ. The CDR3 DNA is TGTGCCAGCAGCTCGGGACTCCCGATTCGCACAGATACGCAGTATTTT. This encodes CASSSGLPIRTDTQYF.

J is TRBJ2-7 and V is TRBV2; no reliable D call. The germline gives CDR1 SNHLY, CDR2 FYNNEI. The CDR3 is 14 amino acids. V lost 3 bases and J 3 bases, leaving 12 bases between the germline ends. This CDR3 reads CASSDVGLFYEQYV. The CDR3 DNA reads as TGTGCCAGCAGTGATGTCGGTTTATTCTACGAGCAGTACGTC.

This rearrangement joins TRBV28 to TRBJ1-2, with a weak D call TRBD1 (5 bases). Germline loops: CDR1 MDHEN, CDR2 SYDVKM. Trimming took 6 bases from V and 1 from J, leaving 12 bases between them. This CDR3 is built from 14 residues. Written as DNA, the CDR3 is TGTGCCAGCAGCTCGGGGGGACTTAACTATGGCTACACCTTC. Translating it yields CASSSGGLNYGYTF.

This rearrangement joins TRBV5-6 to TRBJ2-5; TRBD1 might be the D (6 bases). V gave up 2 bases and J gave up 2 bases, with 13 bases separating them. The CDR3 has 15 amino acids. CDR1 and CDR2 (germline): SGHDT, YYEEEE. CDR3 DNA sequence: TGTGCCAGCAGCTTAGGGCAGGGGCGACAAGAGACCCAGTACTTC. It specifies CASSLGQGRQETQYF.